The clone carrying this T cell receptor (beta chain) showed up many times. Researchers amplified the TCR beta CDR3 regions from RNA transcripts. Using the HTBI primer set, a first-round RT-PCR was run on the TCR CDR3. TCRdb redid the calling of the multiplex PCR reads with MiXCR, one entry per CDR3 protein. Of a few hundred thousand distinct CDR3 sequences detected, roughly 13% appear once; the ten largest clones hold 5.3%. The germline gives CDR1 SGHAT, CDR2 FQNNGV. V lost 5 bases and J 2 bases, leaving 7 bases between the germline ends. The CDR3 runs to 12 residues. The sample originates from a study of T cells in Graves' hyperthyroidism and ophthalmopathy.

The TCR comes from a woman younger than 35 with Graves' hyperthyroidism. This rearrangement joins TRBV11-2 to TRBJ2-7, with D uncertain. Sequenced: blood. CDR3 sequence (DNA): TGTGCCAGCAGCCCTATGGCCTACGAGCAGTACTTC. It codes for CASSPMAYEQYF. Drawing the rest from reference TRBV11-2 and TRBJ2-7, the complete variable domain is EAGVAQSPRYKIIEKRQSVAFWCNPISGHATLYWYQQILGQGPKLLIQFQNNGVVDDSQLPKDRFSAERLKGVDSTLKIQPAKLEDSAVYLCASSPMAYEQYFGPGTRLTVT.